A selection of T cell receptor beta chains follows, all from one sample in a study of shared T cell receptors in the human thymus. Sequencing was performed with immunoSEQ multiplex PCR; in TCRdb, only in-frame clones are kept and a portion is missing. The repertoire consists of over 450,000 clones, with around 78% occurring once and the leading ten covering 0.01% to 0.015%. These data are also associated with another study on human thymus T cells.

The sequencing sample was made of thymocytes. Receptors were obtained from a boy in the first two years of life with a congenital heart defect. The conserved cysteine and the conserved F or W are not part of the CDR3 here. D genes are given only for firm matches. Not every row has a clone size; where given, it reads once, few, many or a size class.

V gene: TRBV18; D gene: TRBD2; clone size: -; J gene: TRBJ2-1; CDR3 protein: ASSATSGIYNEQF
V gene: TRBV19; D gene: -; clone size: few; J gene: TRBJ1-2; CDR3 protein: ASSPREEHLDGYT
V gene: TRBV10-1; D gene: TRBD2; clone size: once; J gene: TRBJ2-1; CDR3 protein: ASSEGSGRKGF
V gene: TRBV11-2; D gene: TRBD1; clone size: -; J gene: TRBJ1-2; CDR3 protein: ASSSGTGVRRGYT
V gene: TRBV30; D gene: -; clone size: -; J gene: TRBJ1-4; CDR3 protein: AWSVPNREREKLF
V gene: TRBV4-2; D gene: -; clone size: -; J gene: TRBJ2-3; CDR3 protein: ASSQDRSEEVRDTQY
V gene: TRBV7-8; D gene: TRBD1; clone size: -; J gene: TRBJ2-7; CDR3 protein: ASSHQSSGQGPLEQY
V gene: TRBV19; D gene: -; clone size: many; J gene: TRBJ1-1; CDR3 protein: ASSATVNTEAF
V gene: TRBV28; D gene: -; clone size: few; J gene: TRBJ1-3; CDR3 protein: ATSGNTIY
V gene: TRBV9; D gene: -; clone size: -; J gene: TRBJ2-5; CDR3 protein: ASSALAAQETQY
V gene: TRBV5-1; D gene: -; clone size: -; J gene: TRBJ2-7; CDR3 protein: ASSLDGSGLEQY
V gene: TRBV28; D gene: -; clone size: -; J gene: TRBJ1-5; CDR3 protein: ASSSWLRRRYRKKPQH
V gene: TRBV4-3; D gene: TRBD2; clone size: -; J gene: TRBJ2-1; CDR3 protein: ASSQDRTSGPNEQF
V gene: TRBV21-1; D gene: -; clone size: -; J gene: TRBJ2-2; CDR3 protein: ASSKGAGELF
V gene: TRBV5-1; D gene: -; clone size: -; J gene: TRBJ2-1; CDR3 protein: ASSLGQSSRDSGNEQF
V gene: TRBV4-2; D gene: -; clone size: once; J gene: TRBJ2-7; CDR3 protein: ASSSVDVTGKWAYEQY
V gene: TRBV29-1; D gene: TRBD2; clone size: -; J gene: TRBJ2-4; CDR3 protein: SVGEGTKNIQY
V gene: TRBV28; D gene: TRBD2; clone size: -; J gene: TRBJ2-4; CDR3 protein: ASSLGAGDGSSIQY
V gene: TRBV11-2; D gene: TRBD1; clone size: -; J gene: TRBJ2-7; CDR3 protein: ASSWGQLAYEQY
V gene: TRBV5-1; D gene: TRBD2; clone size: -; J gene: TRBJ2-1; CDR3 protein: ASSCYSGRLHEQF
V gene: TRBV25-1; D gene: -; clone size: -; J gene: TRBJ2-3; CDR3 protein: ASSEELCDTSTDTQY
V gene: TRBV6-5; D gene: -; clone size: -; J gene: TRBJ1-5; CDR3 protein: ASLDYPGPQH
V gene: TRBV5-6; D gene: -; clone size: -; J gene: TRBJ2-2; CDR3 protein: ASSQIRVANTGELF
V gene: TRBV27; D gene: -; clone size: -; J gene: TRBJ1-1; CDR3 protein: ASSLRGSTEAF
V gene: TRBV12-2; D gene: -; clone size: -; J gene: TRBJ2-7; CDR3 protein: ASRLVATSGPQEQY
V gene: TRBV7-9; D gene: TRBD1; clone size: once; J gene: TRBJ1-3; CDR3 protein: ASSPDRATSGNTIY
V gene: TRBV11-3; D gene: TRBD2; clone size: -; J gene: TRBJ2-1; CDR3 protein: ASSLGGRGLAPNNEQF
V gene: TRBV7-2; D gene: TRBD1; clone size: -; J gene: TRBJ2-3; CDR3 protein: ASSRYFGQGTDTQY
V gene: TRBV12-5; D gene: TRBD1; clone size: -; J gene: TRBJ1-5; CDR3 protein: ASGFGQGVHQPQH
V gene: TRBV5-8; D gene: TRBD1; clone size: -; J gene: TRBJ1-5; CDR3 protein: ASSLNQVDRGNQPQH
V gene: TRBV27; D gene: TRBD2; clone size: few; J gene: -; CDR3 protein: ASSHGLAGEVDEQY
V gene: TRBV4-2; D gene: TRBD1; clone size: -; J gene: TRBJ2-5; CDR3 protein: ASSQYGQGETQY
V gene: TRBV4-1; D gene: -; clone size: -; J gene: TRBJ2-1; CDR3 protein: ASSQDGLNSGCYYYSNEQF
V gene: TRBV4-1; D gene: -; clone size: -; J gene: TRBJ2-2; CDR3 protein: ASSQEEASWDTGELF
V gene: TRBV19; D gene: TRBD1; clone size: -; J gene: TRBJ2-7; CDR3 protein: ASSSTLSTGALNSYEQY
V gene: TRBV5-1; D gene: -; clone size: -; J gene: TRBJ2-4; CDR3 protein: ASSLEGYGAKNIQY
V gene: TRBV10-3; D gene: -; clone size: -; J gene: TRBJ1-3; CDR3 protein: AISERNRRSGNTIY
V gene: TRBV11-2; D gene: -; clone size: few; J gene: TRBJ2-7; CDR3 protein: ASSLPRGYEQY
V gene: TRBV19; D gene: -; clone size: once; J gene: TRBJ1-4; CDR3 protein: ASSSSRGTNEKLF
V gene: TRBV5-6; D gene: TRBD2; clone size: -; J gene: TRBJ2-3; CDR3 protein: ASTRLAYSTDTQY
V gene: TRBV21-1; D gene: -; clone size: -; J gene: TRBJ2-5; CDR3 protein: ASSTRGWKTQY
V gene: TRBV1; D gene: -; clone size: -; J gene: TRBJ2-7; CDR3 protein: TSTQTSVVRGQY
V gene: TRBV27; D gene: -; clone size: -; J gene: TRBJ2-1; CDR3 protein: ASSGAESVNEQF
V gene: TRBV5-1; D gene: TRBD1; clone size: -; J gene: TRBJ1-1; CDR3 protein: ASSLAFPGQMATEAF
V gene: TRBV11-3; D gene: -; clone size: -; J gene: TRBJ1-1; CDR3 protein: ASSPPGQMNTEAF